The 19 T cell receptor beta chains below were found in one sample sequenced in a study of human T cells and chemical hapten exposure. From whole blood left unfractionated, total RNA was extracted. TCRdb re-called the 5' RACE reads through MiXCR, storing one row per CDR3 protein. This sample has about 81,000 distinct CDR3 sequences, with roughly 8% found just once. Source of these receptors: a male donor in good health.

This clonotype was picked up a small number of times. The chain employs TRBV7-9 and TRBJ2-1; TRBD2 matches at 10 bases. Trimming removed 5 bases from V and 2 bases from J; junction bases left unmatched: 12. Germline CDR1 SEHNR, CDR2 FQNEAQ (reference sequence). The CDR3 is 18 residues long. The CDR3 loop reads CASSPELAGSTPYNEQFF. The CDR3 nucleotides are TGTGCCAGCAGCCCAGAACTAGCGGGGTCTACCCCCTACAATGAGCAGTTCTTC.

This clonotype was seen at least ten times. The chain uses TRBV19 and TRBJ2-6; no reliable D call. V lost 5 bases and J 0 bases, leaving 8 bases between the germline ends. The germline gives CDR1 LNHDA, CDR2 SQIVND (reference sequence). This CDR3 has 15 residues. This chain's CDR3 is CASSGSNSGANVLTF. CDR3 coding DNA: TGTGCCAGTAGTGGCTCGAACTCTGGGGCCAACGTCCTGACTTTC.

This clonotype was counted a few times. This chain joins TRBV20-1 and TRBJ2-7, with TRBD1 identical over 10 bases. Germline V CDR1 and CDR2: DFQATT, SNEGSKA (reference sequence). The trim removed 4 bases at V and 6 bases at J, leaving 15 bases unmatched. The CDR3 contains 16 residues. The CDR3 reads CSATTIPGQGSREQYF. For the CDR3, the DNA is TGCAGTGCTACGACTATCCCGGGACAGGGGTCCCGCGAGCAGTACTTC.

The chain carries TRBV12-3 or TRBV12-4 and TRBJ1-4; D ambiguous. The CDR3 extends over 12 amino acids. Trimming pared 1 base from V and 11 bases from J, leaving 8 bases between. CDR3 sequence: CASSLGMGKLFF. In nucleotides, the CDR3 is TGTGCCAGCAGTTTAGGGATGGGGAAACTGTTTTTT.

CDR3 nucleotide sequence: TGCGCCAGCAGGCCTACTAGCGGCCAAGAGACCCAGTACTTC. Translation: CASRPTSGQETQYF. The chain links TRBV5-1 to TRBJ2-5, with 8 bases that match TRBD2. The CDR3 spans 14 residues. V was pared by 5 bases and J by 1 base, with 4 bases of the junction left unmatched. CDR1 SGHRS and CDR2 YFSETQ come from the germline V gene.

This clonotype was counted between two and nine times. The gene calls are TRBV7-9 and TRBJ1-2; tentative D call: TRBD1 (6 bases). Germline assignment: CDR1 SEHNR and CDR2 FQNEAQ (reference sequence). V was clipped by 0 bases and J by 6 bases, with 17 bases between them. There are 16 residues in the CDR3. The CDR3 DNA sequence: TGTGCCAGCAGCTTAGCGCCTGGGACAAAAACAGATGGCTACACCTTC. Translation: CASSLAPGTKTDGYTF.

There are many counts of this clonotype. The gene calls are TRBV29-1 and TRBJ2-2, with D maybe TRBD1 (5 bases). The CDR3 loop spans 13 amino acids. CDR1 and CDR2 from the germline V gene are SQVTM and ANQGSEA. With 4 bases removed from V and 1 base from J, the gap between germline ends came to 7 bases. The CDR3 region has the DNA TGCAGCGTTGTACAGGAGAACACCGGGGAGCTGTTTTTT. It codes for CSVVQENTGELFF.

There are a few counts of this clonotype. The CDR3 DNA sequence: TGTGCTAGTGGTGGGCTGGGCGACAGGGGATTAGAGACCCAGTACTTC. Translated, it gives CASGGLGDRGLETQYF. The chain links TRBV12-5 to TRBJ2-5; 8 positions agree with TRBD1. Germline V gene data show CDR1 as LGHNT and CDR2 as FRNRAP. The CDR3 length is 16 residues. Trimming took 5 bases from V and 4 from J; bases not matched to a gene: 12.

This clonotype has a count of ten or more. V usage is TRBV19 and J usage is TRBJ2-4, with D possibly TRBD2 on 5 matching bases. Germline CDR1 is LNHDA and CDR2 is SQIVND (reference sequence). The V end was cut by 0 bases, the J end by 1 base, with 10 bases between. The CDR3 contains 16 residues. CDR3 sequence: CASSIEDSGAKNIQYF. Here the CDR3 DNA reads TGTGCCAGTAGTATAGAGGACTCGGGGGCCAAAAACATTCAGTACTTC.

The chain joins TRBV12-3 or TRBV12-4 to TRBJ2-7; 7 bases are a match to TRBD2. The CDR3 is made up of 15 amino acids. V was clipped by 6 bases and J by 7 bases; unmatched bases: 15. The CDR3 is CASSRGGLALGEQYF. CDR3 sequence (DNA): TGTGCCAGCAGCCGCGGGGGACTCGCCTTGGGAGAGCAGTACTTC.

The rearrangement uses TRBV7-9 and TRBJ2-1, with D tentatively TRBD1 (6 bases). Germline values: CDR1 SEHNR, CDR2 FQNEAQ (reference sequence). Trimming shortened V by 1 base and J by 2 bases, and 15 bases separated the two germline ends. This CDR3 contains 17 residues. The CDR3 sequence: CASSLVPWGPAYNEQFF. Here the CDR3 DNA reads TGTGCCAGCAGCTTAGTTCCGTGGGGGCCGGCCTACAATGAGCAGTTCTTC.

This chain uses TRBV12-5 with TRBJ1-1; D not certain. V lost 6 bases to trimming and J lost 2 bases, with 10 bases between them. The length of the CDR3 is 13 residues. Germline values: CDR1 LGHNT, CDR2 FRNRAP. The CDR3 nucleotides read TGTGCTAGTGGCAGCGGGGTTAACACTGAAGCTTTCTTT. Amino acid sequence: CASGSGVNTEAFF.

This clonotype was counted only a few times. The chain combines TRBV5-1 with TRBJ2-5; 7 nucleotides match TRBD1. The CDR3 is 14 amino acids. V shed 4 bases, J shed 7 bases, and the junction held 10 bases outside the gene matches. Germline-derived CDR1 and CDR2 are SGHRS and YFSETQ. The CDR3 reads CASSTDRDRGTQYF. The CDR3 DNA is TGCGCCAGCAGCACCGACAGGGACCGTGGGACCCAGTACTTC.

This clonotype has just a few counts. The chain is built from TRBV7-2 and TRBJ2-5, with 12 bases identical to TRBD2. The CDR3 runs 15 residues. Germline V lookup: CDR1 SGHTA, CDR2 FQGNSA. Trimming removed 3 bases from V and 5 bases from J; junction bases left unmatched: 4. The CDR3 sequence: CASSLSSGGGETQYF. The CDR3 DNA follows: TGTGCCAGCAGCTTGTCTAGCGGGGGGGGCGAGACCCAGTACTTC.

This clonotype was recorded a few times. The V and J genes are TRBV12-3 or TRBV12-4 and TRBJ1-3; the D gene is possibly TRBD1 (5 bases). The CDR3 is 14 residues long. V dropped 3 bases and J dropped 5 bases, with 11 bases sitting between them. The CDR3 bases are TGTGCCAGCAGTTTTCAATCGGGGCGAAACACCATATATTTT. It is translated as CASSFQSGRNTIYF.

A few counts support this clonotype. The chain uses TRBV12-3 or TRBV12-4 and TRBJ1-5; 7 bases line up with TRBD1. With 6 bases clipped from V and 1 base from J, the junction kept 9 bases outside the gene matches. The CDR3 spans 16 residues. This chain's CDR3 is CASSRWTGESNQPQHF. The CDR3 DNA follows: TGTGCCAGCAGCCGTTGGACAGGAGAAAGCAATCAGCCCCAGCATTTT.

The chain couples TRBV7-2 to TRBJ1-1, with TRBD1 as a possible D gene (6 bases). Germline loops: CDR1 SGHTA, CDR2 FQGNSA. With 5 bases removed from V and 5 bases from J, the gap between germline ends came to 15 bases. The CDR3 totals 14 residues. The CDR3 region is CASSRSGQGTEAFF. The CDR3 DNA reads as TGTGCCAGCAGCCGATCGGGGCAGGGGACTGAAGCTTTCTTT.

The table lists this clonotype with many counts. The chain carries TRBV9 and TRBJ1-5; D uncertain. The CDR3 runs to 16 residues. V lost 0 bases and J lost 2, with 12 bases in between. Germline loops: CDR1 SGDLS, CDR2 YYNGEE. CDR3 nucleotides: TGTGCCAGCAGCGTAGGACCGGGGATGGGCAATCAGCCCCAGCATTTT. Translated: CASSVGPGMGNQPQHF. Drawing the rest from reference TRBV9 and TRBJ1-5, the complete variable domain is DSGVTQTPKHLITATGQRVTLRCSPRSGDLSVYWYQQSLDQGLQFLIQYYNGEERAKGNILERFSAQQFPDLHSELNLSSLELGDSALYFCASSVGPGMGNQPQHFGDGTRLSIL.

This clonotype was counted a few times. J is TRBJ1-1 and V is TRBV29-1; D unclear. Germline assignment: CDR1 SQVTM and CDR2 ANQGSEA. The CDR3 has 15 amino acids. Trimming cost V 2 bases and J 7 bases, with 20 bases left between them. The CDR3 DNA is TGCAGCGTTGAAAAGCGGGGAATTAGTCCGGGTGAAGCTTTCTTT. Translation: CSVEKRGISPGEAFF.